This passage covers 32 T cell receptor beta chains from one sample sequenced in a study of T cell clonotyping in hematopoietic cell transplantation. Here immunoSEQ multiplex PCR was the method, and the copy in TCRdb shows in-frame clones only, minus some. The data hold over 10,000 clones, with roughly 83% observed a single time. Sequencing was performed on PBMCs, taken 100 days after allogeneic stem cell transplant. Receptors were obtained from a female patient in her 40s who had an allogeneic stem cell transplant from a related donor, so T cells may come from the graft donor. Some clones in this sample may be carry-over from other donors' samples.

J is TRBJ1-1 and V is TRBV2; D possibly corresponds to TRBD1 (5 bases). Trimming removed 7 bases from V and 4 bases from J, with 13 bases in between. CDR1 and CDR2 (germline): SNHLY, FYNNEI. The CDR3 spans 13 residues. The CDR3 is CASNRQRLTEAFF. Here the CDR3 DNA reads TGTGCCAGCAACAGACAGAGACTCACTGAAGCTTTCTTT.

Note on this clone: Since the CDR3 does not end with the conserved phenylalanine or tryptophan, this likely comes from a read error. This chain links TRBV29-1 with TRBJ2-7; 7 bases map to TRBD2. The CDR3 length is 16 residues. J lost 3 bases, V lost 6 bases, and 17 bases had no gene match. Germline V gene sequence: CDR1 SQVTM, CDR2 ANQGSEA. The DNA for the CDR3 is TGCAGCGTCGAGGGTCACCCGGGGGGACTCGACTACGAGCAGTACCTC. Its translation is CSVEGHPGGLDYEQYL.

This chain uses TRBV30 with TRBJ2-7, with D tentatively TRBD2 (7 bases). Trimming left V 2 bases short and J 6 bases short, with 20 bases between. Germline CDR1 reads GTSNPN; CDR2 reads SVGIG (reference sequence). This CDR3 contains 15 residues. As DNA, the CDR3 is TGTGCCTGGAGTAGGGGGGAGGGCCTACCGACCGAGCAGTACTTC. This translates into CAWSRGEGLPTEQYF. Complete variable domain (other parts from reference TRBV30 and TRBJ2-7): SQTIHQWPATLVQPVGSPLSLECTVEGTSNPNLYWYRQAAGRGLQLLFYSVGIGQISSEVPQNLSASRPQDRQFILSSKKLLLSDSGFYLCAWSRGEGLPTEQYFGPGTRLTVT.

The chain combines TRBV19 with TRBJ1-1; 11 bases map to TRBD1. This CDR3 is built from 15 residues. With 6 bases clipped from V and 1 base from J, the junction kept 4 bases outside the gene matches. Germline-derived CDR1 and CDR2 are LNHDA and SQIVND (reference sequence). DNA of the CDR3: TGTGCCAGTAGCCGGGACAGGGGGACGAACACTGAAGCTTTCTTT. Its translation: CASSRDRGTNTEAFF.

The chain uses TRBV11-2 and TRBJ2-1, with D tentatively TRBD2 (5 bases). Germline assignment: CDR1 SGHAT and CDR2 FQNNGV. The CDR3 is 16 amino acids. The V end was cut by 5 bases, the J end by 2 bases, with 16 bases between. The CDR3 reads CASSPVGWRTYNEQFF. In nucleotides, the CDR3 is TGTGCCAGCAGCCCAGTGGGGTGGAGGACCTACAATGAGCAGTTCTTC.

The rearrangement links TRBV5-1 to TRBJ2-7; 9 bases are shared with TRBD2. The CDR3 loop spans 15 amino acids. Germline V gene lookup returns CDR1 SGHRS and CDR2 YFSETQ. The ends lost 0 bases at V and 2 bases at J; junction bases unmatched: 3. CDR3 DNA sequence: TGCGCCAGCAGCTTGGAAATAGCGGGGGCCTACGAGCAGTACTTC. Translation: CASSLEIAGAYEQYF.

The chain joins TRBV11-2 to TRBJ2-7, with D unresolved. Germline CDR1 SGHAT, CDR2 FQNNGV. The CDR3 length is 12 residues. The germline V and J ends were trimmed by 5 bases and 1 base, with 6 bases remaining between them. CDR3 nucleotides: TGTGCCAGCAGCCGCGGATCCTACGAGCAGTACTTC. Amino acid sequence: CASSRGSYEQYF.

This clone was detected only once. The V call is TRBV5-6, the J call TRBJ1-5; 8 bases are a match to TRBD1. V dropped 4 bases and J dropped 4; count of bases not matched to a gene: 13. Germline V gene sequence: CDR1 SGHDT, CDR2 YYEEEE. The CDR3 sequence is 17 residues long. CDR3 loop: CASSRLTGGKGNQPQHF. CDR3 coding DNA: TGTGCCAGCAGCCGCCTTACAGGGGGAAAAGGAAATCAGCCCCAGCATTTT.

The chain uses TRBV9 and TRBJ2-5, with TRBD2 identical over 14 bases. Germline CDR1 is SGDLS and CDR2 is YYNGEE. There are 16 residues in the CDR3. Trimming removed 3 bases from V and 4 bases from J; junction bases left unmatched: 5. The CDR3 DNA reads as TGTGCCAGCAGCGGACTAGCGGGGGGGAATAGAGAGACCCAGTACTTC. Protein sequence: CASSGLAGGNRETQYF.

The chain joins TRBV20-1 to TRBJ1-1, with 8 nucleotides matching TRBD1. Per germline, CDR1 DFQATT and CDR2 SNEGSKA (reference sequence). This CDR3 is 11 amino acids long. The chain's CDR3 is CRTGAWGEAFF. Here the CDR3 DNA reads TGCAGGACAGGGGCTTGGGGTGAAGCTTTCTTT.

This clone appeared a few times. The V call is TRBV11-2, the J call TRBJ1-2; D gene unclear. This CDR3 contains 13 residues. The V and J ends lost 0 bases and 14 bases respectively, with 16 bases between them. Germline CDR1 SGHAT, CDR2 FQNNGV. The CDR3 loop is CASSLERVQPVTF. CDR3 nucleotide sequence: TGTGCCAGCAGCTTAGAGAGGGTACAGCCGGTAACCTTC. The whole variable domain, remainder taken from reference TRBV11-2 and TRBJ1-2, is EAGVAQSPRYKIIEKRQSVAFWCNPISGHATLYWYQQILGQGPKLLIQFQNNGVVDDSQLPKDRFSAERLKGVDSTLKIQPAKLEDSAVYLCASSLERVQPVTFGSGTRLTVV.

The J gene is TRBJ1-1, the V gene TRBV2; D is unresolved. The CDR3 length is 13 residues. Trimming pared 1 base from V and 4 bases from J, leaving 7 bases between. Germline CDR1 is SNHLY and CDR2 is FYNNEI. The CDR3 nucleotides are TGTGCCAGCAGTGAAGGGGATGCCACTGAAGCTTTCTTT. Its protein product is CASSEGDATEAFF.

This chain links TRBV27 with TRBJ1-2; weak D call: TRBD1 (5 bases). CDR1 MNHEY and CDR2 SMNVEV come from the germline V gene (reference sequence). Trimming removed 0 bases at V and 6 bases at J, with 8 bases between. The CDR3 loop spans 13 amino acids. The DNA for the CDR3 is TGTGCCAGCAGTTTATCGACGGGGGATGGCTACACCTTC. The encoded protein is CASSLSTGDGYTF.

This chain links TRBV4-1 with TRBJ2-4; no clear D gene. The CDR3 sequence is 18 residues long. Looked up from germline, CDR1 is MGHRA and CDR2 is YSYEKL. V lost 0 bases and J lost 1, with 16 bases in between. The CDR3 is CASSQDTVGIGAKNIQYF. Here the CDR3 DNA reads TGCGCCAGCAGCCAAGATACAGTGGGGATCGGGGCCAAAAACATTCAGTACTTC.

CDR3 in amino acids: CASRLAVNTGELFF. The CDR3 bases are TGTGCCAGCCGACTAGCGGTTAACACCGGGGAGCTGTTTTTT. V and J are TRBV19 and TRBJ2-2, with 9 bases that match TRBD2. This CDR3 is built from 14 residues. Trimming at V came to 9 bases and at J to 2 bases, leaving 4 bases not matched to a gene. Germline values: CDR1 LNHDA, CDR2 SQIVND (reference sequence). Full variable domain (missing parts from reference TRBV19 and TRBJ2-2): DGGITQSPKYLFRKEGQNVTLSCEQNLNHDAMYWYRQDPGQGLRLIYYSQIVNDFQKGDIAEGYSVSREKKESFPLTVTSAQKNPTAFYLCASRLAVNTGELFFGEGSRLTVL.

This clone was counted once. This chain links TRBV18 with TRBJ2-7; a weak D match, TRBD2 (5 bases). The V end was cut by 7 bases, the J end by 6 bases, with 37 bases between. Germline V lookup: CDR1 KGHSH, CDR2 LQKENI. There are 20 residues in the CDR3. The CDR3, as DNA: TGTGCCAGCTTTCAACGGCCAGAAAGAGGGCTGGGAGACTACCCGTGCGAGCAGTACTTC. Translation gives CASFQRPERGLGDYPCEQYF. Filled out from reference TRBV18 and TRBJ2-7, the complete variable domain reads NAGVMQNPRHLVRRRGQEARLRCSPMKGHSHVYWYRQLPEEGLKFMVYLQKENIIDESGMPKERFSAEFPKEGPSILRIQQVVRGDSAAYFCASFQRPERGLGDYPCEQYFGPGTRLTVT.

The rearrangement joins TRBV30 to TRBJ1-1; weak D call: TRBD1 (5 bases). V lost 3 bases and J lost 1, with 18 bases in between. The germline gives CDR1 GTSNPN, CDR2 SVGIG (reference sequence). CDR3 length equals 16 residues. CDR3 residues: CAWRRGGAGTNTEAFF. The DNA for the CDR3 is TGTGCCTGGAGGCGCGGGGGAGCCGGAACGAACACTGAAGCTTTCTTT.

The genes are TRBV15 and TRBJ2-7, with D possibly being TRBD1 (5 bases). V was cut by 0 bases and J by 0 bases, with 12 bases left in between. The CDR3 length is 16 residues. Germline assignment: CDR1 LNHNV and CDR2 YYDKDF (reference sequence). CDR3 protein: CATSREGPESSYEQYF. The CDR3 region has the DNA TGTGCCACCAGCAGAGAGGGGCCGGAGAGCTCCTACGAGCAGTACTTC.

This chain joins TRBV19 and TRBJ2-2, with 8 bases that match TRBD1. Germline loops: CDR1 LNHDA, CDR2 SQIVND (reference sequence). After removal of 4 bases from V and 7 bases from J, the junction contained 14 bases not matched to a gene. The CDR3 has 17 amino acids. For the CDR3, the DNA is TGTGCCAGTAGTAGCCCGACAGGGGAGGTTCATAGCGGGGAGCTGTTTTTT. Its protein is CASSSPTGEVHSGELFF.

In DNA form, the CDR3 reads TGTGCCTGGACACCTTTAGATGTCACCGGGGAGCTGTTTTTT. It is translated as CAWTPLDVTGELFF. V usage is TRBV30 and J usage is TRBJ2-2; unclear D gene. Germline CDR1 reads GTSNPN; CDR2 reads SVGIG (reference sequence). The V end was cut by 4 bases, the J end by 4 bases, with 13 bases between. There are 14 residues in the CDR3.

The chain joins TRBV5-6 to TRBJ1-4; the match to TRBD1 covers 7 bases. The V gene's germline CDR1 is SGHDT and CDR2 YYEEEE. The length of the CDR3 is 15 residues. The trim removed 4 bases at V and 8 bases at J, leaving 11 bases unmatched. CDR3 bases: TGTGCCAGCAGCAACAGACAGGGAGAAAAGGAAAAACTGTTTTTT. Protein: CASSNRQGEKEKLFF.

The gene calls are TRBV19 and TRBJ2-3; TRBD2 might be the D (5 bases). Germline V gene sequence: CDR1 LNHDA, CDR2 SQIVND (reference sequence). V lost 7 bases and J lost 3, with 17 bases in between. The CDR3 consists of 15 residues. CDR3 DNA: TGTGCCAGTACGTGGGATTCCTCGGGAACAGATACGCAGTATTTT. Translated, it gives CASTWDSSGTDTQYF.

The chain couples TRBV27 to TRBJ1-2; D not certain. CDR3 length: 13 residues. V shed 9 bases and J shed 7 bases, with 18 bases lying between them. Germline V gene sequence: CDR1 MNHEY, CDR2 SMNVEV (reference sequence). CDR3 coding DNA: TGTGCCAGTAGGTCGGGAGATGGTTTTGGCTACACCTTC. Protein: CASRSGDGFGYTF.

This clone was seen more than once but under ten times. This rearrangement joins TRBV30 to TRBJ2-1, with TRBD2 matching 8 bases. The CDR3 is made up of 15 amino acids. J gave up 4 bases and V 2 bases, and 7 bases lay outside the gene matches. CDR1 and CDR2 from the germline V gene are GTSNPN and SVGIG (reference sequence). CDR3 protein: CAWSPLAGGYNEQFF. For the CDR3, the DNA is TGTGCCTGGAGTCCACTGGCGGGAGGATACAATGAGCAGTTCTTC.

The chain has TRBV7-6 and TRBJ2-1; D is uncertain. This CDR3 comprises 11 residues. V was cut by 5 bases and J by 5 bases, with 4 bases left in between. Germline CDR1 SGHVS, CDR2 FNYEAQ. The CDR3 DNA reads as TGTGCCAGCAGCCAGAACAATGAGCAGTTCTTC. As protein: CASSQNNEQFF.

The rearrangement uses TRBV15 and TRBJ1-5, with D maybe TRBD1 (5 bases). V shed 1 base and J shed 2 bases, with 6 bases lying between them. The germline gives CDR1 LNHNV, CDR2 YYDKDF (reference sequence). This CDR3 is 14 amino acids long. The CDR3 nucleotides are TGTGCCACCAGCAGAGGGGGACGCAATCAGCCCCAGCATTTT. The encoded protein is CATSRGGRNQPQHF.

This CDR3 is CASSLDGNTNEKLFF. The CDR3 coding sequence is TGTGCCAGCAGCTTGGACGGGAATACTAATGAAAAACTGTTTTTT. The chain recombines TRBV5-4 with TRBJ1-4; D is undetermined. The germline CDR1 and CDR2 sequences are SGHNT and YYREEE (reference sequence). Trimming took off 0 bases at V and 2 bases at J, with 8 bases between the two ends. CDR3 size: 15 residues.

This chain joins TRBV5-4 and TRBJ2-3; 9 nucleotides align to TRBD2. J was trimmed by 1 base and V by 4 bases; bases with no gene match: 7. This CDR3 spans 16 amino acids. Germline loops: CDR1 SGHNT, CDR2 YYREEE (reference sequence). CDR3 protein: CASSGRGGAGTDTQYF. The CDR3 coding sequence is TGTGCCAGCAGCGGTCGCGGGGGGGCCGGCACAGATACGCAGTATTTT. Together with reference TRBV5-4 and TRBJ2-3, the CDR3 gives the full variable domain: ETGVTQSPTHLIKTRGQQVTLRCSSQSGHNTVSWYQQALGQGPQFIFQYYREEENGRGNFPPRFSGLQFPNYSSELNVNALELDDSALYLCASSGRGGAGTDTQYFGPGTRLTVL.

Written as DNA, the CDR3 is TGCAGTGCTACTTTAATTACTGAAGCTTTCTTT. This gives the protein CSATLITEAFF. The chain is built from TRBV20-1 and TRBJ1-1; D gene ambiguous. This CDR3 is built from 11 residues. With 4 bases removed from V and 5 bases from J, the gap between germline ends came to 8 bases. The germline V gene encodes CDR1 DFQATT and CDR2 SNEGSKA (reference sequence).

The rearrangement links TRBV14 to TRBJ2-3; D perhaps matches TRBD2 (5 bases). The V and J ends lost 0 bases and 3 bases respectively, with 13 bases between them. Germline lookup yields CDR1 SGHDN and CDR2 FVKESK. The CDR3 runs 16 residues. CDR3 DNA sequence: TGTGCCAGCAGCCAAGAACGGGCGGGCAGGACAGATACGCAGTATTTT. Encoded protein: CASSQERAGRTDTQYF.

This clone appeared a few times. V gene TRBV7-9 combines with J gene TRBJ2-2; the D is unclear. Trimming removed 5 bases from V and 2 bases from J, with 9 bases in between. CDR3 length: 14 amino acids. Germline V gene data show CDR1 as SEHNR and CDR2 as FQNEAQ (reference sequence). The CDR3 DNA reads as TGTGCCAGCAGCCGCAACCCCAACACCGGGGAGCTGTTTTTT. Its protein is CASSRNPNTGELFF.

The rearrangement uses TRBV5-1 and TRBJ2-5, with 8 bases lining up with TRBD2. Germline CDR1 is SGHRS and CDR2 is YFSETQ. The CDR3 is made up of 17 amino acids. V gave up 0 bases and J gave up 2 bases; unmatched junction bases: 9. The CDR3 sequence: CASSLAVSGAPQETQYF. For the CDR3, the DNA is TGCGCCAGCAGCTTGGCGGTTAGCGGGGCCCCACAAGAGACCCAGTACTTC.